The 14 T cell receptor beta chains presented below share a single source sample, sequenced in a study of cytomegalovirus exposure and HLA in healthy donors. 60 Vbeta and 13 Jbeta primers were used in PCR. Repertoires were generated with immunoSEQ multiplex PCR, while TCRdb's copy carries only in-frame clones and drops some. The table shows about 160,000 clones, with roughly four fifths occurring only once. Input material: PBMCs. These receptors all come from a man over 45 in good health and CMV-seropositive.

This clone was seen just once. V and J are TRBV29-1 and TRBJ2-5; D unclear. Per the germline V gene, CDR1 is SQVTM and CDR2 is ANQGSEA. The CDR3 is 13 residues long. Trimming took 6 bases from V and 2 from J, leaving 13 bases between them. The CDR3 region is CSVPPNTQETQYF. CDR3 sequence (DNA): TGCAGCGTCCCCCCCAACACGCAAGAGACCCAGTACTTC.

The chain employs TRBV19 and TRBJ1-1, with 11 positions matching TRBD1. The CDR3 loop spans 15 amino acids. V lost 5 bases to trimming and J lost 5 bases; unmatched junction nucleotides: 7. Looked up from germline, CDR1 is LNHDA and CDR2 is SQIVND (reference sequence). The CDR3, as DNA: TGTGCCAGTAGTCCCGGGACAGGGGGAAGTACTGAAGCTTTCTTT. It translates to CASSPGTGGSTEAFF.

The chain has TRBV2 and TRBJ1-2, with 9 bases matching TRBD1. The CDR3 contains 15 residues. Germline CDR1 and CDR2: SNHLY and FYNNEI. V lost 5 bases to trimming and J lost 7 bases; unmatched junction nucleotides: 11. The CDR3, as DNA: TGTGCCAGCAGTCTCCGGGGACAGGGAGAAGCTGGCTACACCTTC. Translated: CASSLRGQGEAGYTF.

This clone was seen a single time. This chain connects TRBV11-2 to TRBJ2-5; tentatively, D is TRBD2 (5 bases). Matching the DNA end better, TRBJ2-7 makes the J call doubtful. The germline gives CDR1 SGHAT, CDR2 FQNNGV. The CDR3 has 11 residues. CDR3 loop: CASGSSYEQYF. The DNA for the CDR3 is TGTGCCAGCGGGAGCTCCTACGAGCAGTACTTC.

The chain has TRBV7-9 and TRBJ1-6; 7 bases are a match to TRBD1. Germline assignment: CDR1 SEHNR and CDR2 FQNEAQ (reference sequence). This CDR3 region has 17 residues. V gave up 8 bases and J gave up 0 bases; unmatched junction bases: 10. The CDR3 DNA reads TGTGCCAGCCGTAAACAGGGGATAAGCTCCTATAATTCACCCCTCCACTTT. Translated: CASRKQGISSYNSPLHF.

V gene TRBV10-1 combines with J gene TRBJ2-5, with TRBD1 matching 7 bases. The junction had 9 bases not matched to a gene; V was cut back by 5 bases and J by 0 bases. Per the germline V gene, CDR1 is WNHNN and CDR2 is SYGVQD (reference sequence). The CDR3 covers 16 residues. DNA for the CDR3: TGCGCCAGCAGTAGAACAGGGGTCCTATACCAAGAGACCCAGTACTTC. Amino acids: CASSRTGVLYQETQYF.

The chain's CDR3 is CAISGRDRGHYEQYF. The CDR3 DNA reads as TGTGCCATCAGTGGCAGGGACAGGGGGCACTACGAGCAGTACTTC. The chain has TRBV10-3 and TRBJ2-7, with 12 bases that match TRBD1. The CDR3 runs to 15 residues. Per the germline V gene, CDR1 is ENHRY and CDR2 is SYGVKD. The J segment lost 3 bases and the V segment lost 4 bases, leaving 4 bases of the junction unmatched.

The chain has TRBV6-5 and TRBJ1-2, with TRBD1 matching over 7 bases. The CDR3 extends over 14 amino acids. Per germline, CDR1 MNHEY and CDR2 SVGAGI. J gave up 5 bases and V 4 bases, and 7 bases lay outside the gene matches. The CDR3 reads CASSFRDREYGYTF. DNA for the CDR3: TGTGCCAGCAGTTTCCGAGACAGGGAGTATGGCTACACCTTC.

The rearrangement links TRBV19 to TRBJ1-2; D gene ambiguous. The CDR3 totals 13 residues. Germline lookup yields CDR1 LNHDA and CDR2 SQIVND (reference sequence). V was clipped by 8 bases and J by 1 base, with 11 bases between them. This CDR3 is CASEPGYNYGYTF. CDR3 nucleotide sequence: TGTGCCAGTGAGCCAGGATATAACTATGGCTACACCTTC.

The chain combines TRBV4-2 with TRBJ1-1; D remains ambiguous. V lost 5 bases and J 3 bases, leaving 10 bases between the germline ends. This CDR3 is 13 amino acids long. Germline V lookup: CDR1 LGHNA, CDR2 YNFKEQ. CDR3 region: CASSAEADTEAFF. The CDR3 nucleotides read TGTGCCAGCAGCGCGGAAGCGGACACTGAAGCTTTCTTT.

The rearrangement links TRBV5-6 to TRBJ2-7; perhaps TRBD2 as D (6 bases). CDR1 is SGHDT, CDR2 YYEEEE, per germline. This CDR3 is built from 18 residues. The V gene lost 0 bases and the J gene lost 3 bases, with 22 bases spanning the gap. The CDR3 region has the DNA TGTGCCAGCAGCTTGGGGGGCGGGATCCTGTATCGGGTCTACGAGCAGTACTTC. Protein product: CASSLGGGILYRVYEQYF.

This clone occurred once. The chain carries TRBV7-8 and TRBJ1-5; 7 nucleotides align to TRBD1. This CDR3 contains 15 residues. V gave up 3 bases and J gave up 2 bases; unmatched junction bases: 4. Germline loops: CDR1 SGHVS, CDR2 FQNEAQ. DNA of the CDR3: TGTGCCAGCAGCTTGCGAGGACAGGGCAATCAGCCCCAGCATTTT. It translates to CASSLRGQGNQPQHF.

This chain connects TRBV2 to TRBJ1-1; D is unclear. Germline values: CDR1 SNHLY, CDR2 FYNNEI. CDR3 size: 14 residues. V dropped 1 base and J dropped 0 bases, with 6 bases sitting between them. The chain's CDR3 is CASSEDRLNTEAFF. CDR3 coding DNA: TGTGCCAGCAGTGAAGACAGATTGAACACTGAAGCTTTCTTT.

CDR3 in DNA: TGTGCCAGCAGCTGGCTGACAGGAGAGAAAGAGACCCAGTACTTC. Encoded protein: CASSWLTGEKETQYF. V and J are TRBV7-3 and TRBJ2-5; perhaps TRBD1 as D (6 bases). Per the germline V gene, CDR1 is SGHTA and CDR2 is FQGTGA. Trimming stripped 4 bases from V and 3 bases from J, with 15 bases between. The CDR3 covers 15 residues.